This T cell receptor (beta chain) was recovered during a study of blood T cells in healthy people across ages. Study observations and caveats: Long-lived donors had more naive CD4+ cells and higher diversity than aged donors.

The V gene's germline CDR1 is SEHNR and CDR2 FQNEAQ (reference sequence). CDR3 length: 15 residues. Trimming removed 5 bases from V and 4 bases from J, with 17 bases in between. At least 7 million PBMCs were isolated per sample. A minimum of 5 micrograms of total RNA was extracted per sample. A second PCR of 7 to 11 cycles used a sample-barcoded 5' primer and a J-beta primer mix. Each cDNA molecule received a tag from a template-switch adaptor that had 12 random nucleotides. TCRdb recomputed calls from the 5' RACE reads with MiXCR, one row per CDR3 protein. Of around 620,000 distinct CDR3 sequences in the sample, about 26% were seen once. Concerning this clonotype: What it binds is unknown.

This TCR was recovered from a woman in her 70s in good health. Input material: blood. This sequence joins TRBV7-9 and TRBJ1-1, with D hard to call. CDR3 in amino acids: CASSPSTGFGTEAFF. DNA of the CDR3: TGTGCCAGCAGCCCCTCTACCGGGTTTGGCACTGAAGCTTTCTTT.